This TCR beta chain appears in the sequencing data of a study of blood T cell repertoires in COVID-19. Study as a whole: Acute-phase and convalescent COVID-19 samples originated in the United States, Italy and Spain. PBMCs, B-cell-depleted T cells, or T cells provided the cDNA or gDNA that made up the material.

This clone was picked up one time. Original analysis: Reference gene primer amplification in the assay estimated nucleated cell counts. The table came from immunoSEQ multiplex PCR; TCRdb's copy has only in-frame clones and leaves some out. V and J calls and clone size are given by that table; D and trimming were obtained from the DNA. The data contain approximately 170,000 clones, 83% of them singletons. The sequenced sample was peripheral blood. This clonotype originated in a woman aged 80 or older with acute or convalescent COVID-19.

Written as DNA, the CDR3 is TGCGCCAGCAGCGCCCGACTAGCGGGTTATGAGCAGTTCTTC. The encoded protein is CASSARLAGYEQFF. The chain combines TRBV5-1 with TRBJ2-1; 10 bases align to TRBD2. The V gene's germline CDR1 is SGHRS and CDR2 YFSETQ. The V gene end was trimmed by 4 bases and the J gene end by 8 bases; junction bases not matched to a gene: 6. The CDR3 has 14 residues.